One and the same sample provided the 25 T cell receptor beta chains below, sequenced in a study of tumor-infiltrating lymphocytes in primary liver carcinoma. The study co-extracted DNA and RNA from around 20-30 mg of unsorted bulk tissue. Making TCR beta cDNA involved 400 to 600 ng total RNA and a constant-region primer. Slightly modified ARM-PCR with three nested multiplex PCR rounds yielded TCR beta libraries. TRBV1-TRBV30 forward primers and a C-beta reverse primer were used in the first two PCR rounds, which each ran for around 11 cycles. Each CDR3 protein is one row after TCRdb ran MiXCR on the multiplex PCR reads. The sample contains tens of thousands of distinct CDR3 sequences, approximately 77% of which appear only once. Sequencing input: liver tumor tissue from sampling region 1. Subset denoted: tumor region T1, superior pole. The receptors were gathered from a man aged 35 to 55 with primary liver carcinoma and hepatitis B virus infection.

As for this clonotype: At one boundary the junction diverges from the germline segment, which might be a read error. The chain recombines TRBV6-1 with TRBJ2-7, with no clear D. From germline, CDR1 is MNHNS and CDR2 SASEGT. There are 15 residues in the CDR3. The CDR3 nucleotides read TGTGCCAGCTGTGAAGCCCACACTCTACCCTATGAGCAGTACTTC. This encodes CASCEAHTLPYEQYF.

Remarks on this clonotype: The junction departs from the called germline gene at one end, perhaps through a read error. The CDR3 loop is CTSHRTRGGELEQFF. In DNA, the CDR3 is TGTACCAGCCACAGGACTAGAGGAGGGGAATTGGAGCAGTTCTTC. The genes are TRBV2 and TRBJ2-1; 7 bases agree with TRBD2. Germline values: CDR1 SNHLY, CDR2 FYNNEI. CDR3 size: 15 residues.

As regards this clonotype: The junction departs from the called germline gene at one end, perhaps through a read error. This chain joins TRBV6-1 and TRBJ2-1; 10 nucleotides agree with TRBD2. The CDR3 runs 17 residues. Per germline, CDR1 MNHNS and CDR2 SASEGT. This CDR3 is CASSERASGSIYNGQFF. CDR3 sequence (DNA): TGTGCCAGCAGTGAGAGGGCTAGCGGGAGTATCTACAATGGGCAGTTCTTC.

As to this clonotype: A read error may explain this, as a much larger clone is one base away. The chain joins TRBV5-4 to TRBJ2-7; D possibly corresponds to TRBD2 (6 bases). The CDR3 is made up of 14 amino acids. V was cut by 9 bases and J by 6 bases, with 22 bases left in between. Germline CDR1 SGHNT, CDR2 YYREEE (reference sequence). CDR3 DNA sequence: TGTGCCAACACTTCGGGGGACCCCTCGGGCGAGCAGTACTTC. It yields the protein CANTSGDPSGEQYF. Complete variable domain (other parts from reference TRBV5-4 and TRBJ2-7): ETGVTQSPTHLIKTRGQQVTLRCSSQSGHNTVSWYQQALGQGPQFIFQYYREEENGRGNFPPRFSGLQFPNYSSELNVNALELDDSALYLCANTSGDPSGEQYFGPGTRLTVT.

Notes on this clonotype: The missing conserved phenylalanine or tryptophan at the end of this CDR3 makes a read error likely. The chain employs TRBV5-4 and TRBJ2-2, with 10 bases aligning to TRBD1. The germline V gene has CDR1 SGHNT and CDR2 YYREEE (reference sequence). This CDR3 is 18 amino acids long. The CDR3 sequence is CANSPTTGGFANTGELFY. The CDR3, as DNA: TGTGCCAACAGCCCCACGACAGGGGGCTTCGCGAACACCGGGGAGCTGTTTTAT.

Notes on this clonotype: Possible read error: a much larger clone is one base away. The chain employs TRBV28 and TRBJ2-5, with 7 bases matching TRBD2. There are 15 residues in the CDR3. The junction had 10 bases not matched to a gene; V was cut back by 7 bases and J by 2 bases. Germline loops: CDR1 MDHEN, CDR2 SYDVKM. The CDR3 DNA is TGTGCCAGCAAAAGGCTAGCGGAATCACAAGAGACCCAGTACTTC. Its translation: CASKRLAESQETQYF.

With respect to this clonotype: The junction differs from germline at one of its ends, possibly a read error. The rearrangement uses TRBV4-1 and TRBJ2-2, with TRBD2 matching 10 bases. The CDR3 covers 15 residues. In germline, CDR1 is MGHRA, CDR2 YSYEKL. In DNA form, the CDR3 reads TGCGCCGGCAGTCTAGCGGGAGATGTCATCGGGGAGCCGTTTTTT. This translates into CAGSLAGDVIGEPFF.

The chain is built from TRBV5-4 and TRBJ2-1, with D perhaps TRBD1 (6 bases). Trimming cost V 6 bases and J 10 bases, with 29 bases left between them. The CDR3 is 17 amino acids. The germline CDR1 and CDR2 sequences are SGHNT and YYREEE (reference sequence). CDR3 sequence: CASTRGGTDRAVDEQFF. The CDR3 bases are TGTGCCAGCACCCGTGGGGGCACCGACCGCGCAGTCGACGAGCAGTTCTTC.

This chain links TRBV5-4 with TRBJ1-1; D unresolved. Per the germline V gene, CDR1 is SGHNT and CDR2 is YYREEE (reference sequence). The CDR3 runs to 13 residues. V was shortened by 3 bases and J by 5 bases, with 11 bases between the two germline ends. This chain's CDR3 is CASSSTELTEAFF. CDR3 DNA: TGTGCCAGCAGCTCCACGGAGTTAACTGAAGCTTTCTTT.

The CDR3 coding sequence is TGTGCCAGCAGTGTAGCTTGGCAAACCGGGGAGCTGTTTTTT. This encodes CASSVAWQTGELFF. This chain uses TRBV6-1 with TRBJ2-2; D is uncertain. Between the trimmed V and J ends, which lost 4 bases and 5 bases, there was a span of 11 bases. Germline V gene data show CDR1 as MNHNS and CDR2 as SASEGT. The CDR3 spans 14 residues.

This clonotype was picked up a small number of times. The CDR3 ends on some other residue instead of the conserved phenylalanine or tryptophan, so this is likely a read error. This chain joins TRBV30 and TRBJ2-2, with 10 bases matching TRBD1. CDR1 GTSNPN and CDR2 SVGIG come from the germline V gene (reference sequence). The junction had 3 bases not matched to a gene; V was cut back by 0 bases and J by 5 bases. The CDR3 consists of 15 residues. DNA for the CDR3: TGTGCCTGGAGTGTTTTGGGACAGGGGACCGGGGAGCTGTTTTCT. Translated: CAWSVLGQGTGELFS.

Of note for this clonotype: Given the absence of the conserved phenylalanine or tryptophan at the CDR3 end, a read error is likely. This rearrangement joins TRBV11-1 to TRBJ2-3, with 11 bases fitting TRBD2. Germline CDR1 is SGHAT and CDR2 is FQDESV (reference sequence). This CDR3 has 16 amino acids. The CDR3 nucleotides are TGTGTCAGCAGCAGGGGACTAGCGGTTAGCTCAGATACGCAGTATTAT. Amino acids: CVSSRGLAVSSDTQYY.

Worth noting for this clonotype: Its ends do not fully match the called genes, so a read error is possible. The chain recombines TRBV29-1 with TRBJ2-1, with TRBD1 matching over 8 bases. The germline V gene encodes CDR1 SQVTM and CDR2 ANQGSEA. CDR3 length: 14 residues. The CDR3 is CNVVGQGPFNVQFF. CDR3 bases: TGCAATGTTGTTGGACAGGGACCTTTCAATGTGCAGTTCTTC.

This chain connects TRBV2 to TRBJ1-3; D gene uncertain. The ends were cut back, 7 bases at V and 7 bases at J, with 14 bases in the middle. This CDR3 region has 13 residues. Germline lookup yields CDR1 SNHLY and CDR2 FYNNEI. CDR3 amino acids: CASMERRGNTIYF. In DNA, the CDR3 is TGTGCCAGCATGGAGAGACGAGGGAACACCATATATTTT.

This clonotype showed up many times. The chain employs TRBV28 and TRBJ2-3; 7 bases are shared with TRBD2. The germline CDR1 and CDR2 sequences are MDHEN and SYDVKM. The CDR3 totals 15 residues. V gave up 2 bases and J gave up 2 bases; unmatched junction bases: 4. The CDR3 sequence: CASSLAGVDTDTQYF. For the CDR3, the DNA is TGTGCCAGCAGTTTAGCGGGGGTTGACACAGATACGCAGTATTTT.

Notes on this clonotype: The conserved phenylalanine or tryptophan is not found at the CDR3 terminus, so this likely reflects a read error. This CDR3 is CSATRGVAYNEQFL. Here the CDR3 DNA reads TGCAGCGCTACGAGGGGAGTGGCCTACAATGAGCAGTTCCTC. V usage is TRBV29-1 and J usage is TRBJ2-1; D may match TRBD1 or TRBD2 (5 bases each). The germline gives CDR1 SQVTM, CDR2 ANQGSEA. With 7 bases removed from V and 2 bases from J, the gap between germline ends came to 15 bases. The CDR3 runs to 14 residues.

This chain joins TRBV28 and TRBJ2-5, with TRBD2 matching over 8 bases. Germline loops: CDR1 MDHEN, CDR2 SYDVKM. The V segment lost 6 bases and the J segment 3 bases; nucleotides outside the gene matches: 6. The CDR3 contains 14 residues. The CDR3 nucleotides read TGTGCCAGCAGCCCCGGACTAGCTGAAGAGACCCAGTACTTC. Its protein is CASSPGLAEETQYF.

This clonotype was found a few times. A read error may produce the germline difference seen at one junction end. The chain combines TRBV2 with TRBJ2-1, with 10 bases that match TRBD1. The CDR3 contains 15 residues. Germline lookup yields CDR1 SNHLY and CDR2 FYNNEI. CDR3 region: CTSRTGGGSYSEQFF. The CDR3 bases are TGTACCAGCAGGACAGGGGGAGGGTCCTACAGTGAGCAGTTCTTC.

This chain joins TRBV29-1 and TRBJ2-3; no definite D call. The CDR3 totals 13 residues. Between the trimmed V and J ends, which lost 8 bases and 0 bases, there was a span of 12 bases. Germline CDR1 and CDR2: SQVTM and ANQGSEA. CDR3: CSRFPGSTDTQYF. CDR3 bases: TGCAGCCGGTTTCCTGGGAGCACAGATACGCAGTATTTT.

This clonotype was picked up many times. The J gene is TRBJ2-7, the V gene TRBV6-1, with D maybe TRBD1 (6 bases). The ends were cut back, 5 bases at V and 3 bases at J, with 11 bases in the middle. CDR1 and CDR2 (germline): MNHNS, SASEGT. The CDR3 spans 13 residues. The chain's CDR3 is CASSLQGHYEQYF. The CDR3 DNA reads as TGTGCCAGCAGTTTACAGGGCCACTACGAGCAGTACTTC.

To note about this clonotype: The CDR3 carries no conserved terminal phenylalanine or tryptophan, so it likely arises from a read error. J is TRBJ1-1 and V is TRBV11-2, with TRBD1 matching 10 bases. The CDR3 is made up of 17 amino acids. Germline lookup yields CDR1 SGHAT and CDR2 FQNNGV. V gave up 7 bases and J gave up 4 bases; unmatched junction bases: 15. The CDR3 spells CASNRMGGQGSGTEAFV. In DNA, the CDR3 is TGTGCCAGCAACCGAATGGGGGGACAGGGGTCCGGCACTGAAGCTTTCGTT.

The chain combines TRBV11-2 with TRBJ2-7; no definite D call. Between the trimmed V and J ends, which lost 5 bases and 1 base, there was a span of 15 bases. The V gene's germline CDR1 is SGHAT and CDR2 FQNNGV. This CDR3 is built from 15 residues. The CDR3 reads CASSLSVEVSYEQYF. The CDR3 region has the DNA TGTGCCAGCAGCCTATCAGTGGAAGTATCCTACGAGCAGTACTTC.

The chain is built from TRBV12-3 or TRBV12-4 and TRBJ2-2, with TRBD1 matching 8 bases. The CDR3 extends over 19 amino acids. J gave up 9 bases and V 6 bases, and 24 bases lay outside the gene matches. The CDR3 spells CASRPFTTGTGVRAWELFF. CDR3 sequence (DNA): TGTGCCAGCAGGCCATTTACTACCGGGACAGGCGTCCGGGCCTGGGAGCTGTTTTTT.

This sequence joins TRBV12-3 or TRBV12-4 and TRBJ2-7, with D possibly being TRBD1 (6 bases). The CDR3 covers 12 residues. CDR3 protein: CVNSLGQFEQYF. DNA for the CDR3: TGTGTCAACAGTTTAGGACAGTTCGAGCAGTACTTC.

The chain carries TRBV28 and TRBJ2-2; D call uncertain. There are 15 residues in the CDR3. Trimming took 5 bases from V and 1 from J, leaving 11 bases between them. Germline-derived CDR1 and CDR2 are MDHEN and SYDVKM. The CDR3 sequence: CASSPNPENTGELFF. CDR3 in DNA: TGTGCCAGCAGTCCTAATCCGGAGAACACCGGGGAGCTGTTTTTT.